This T cell receptor beta chain stems from a study of shared T cell receptors in the human thymus. Sequenced by immunoSEQ multiplex PCR; TCRdb stores in-frame clones only, minus some. The table includes hundreds of thousands of clones, more than 75% detected once. V was clipped by 6 bases and J by 0 bases, with 15 bases between them. The length of the CDR3 is 15 residues. Germline V CDR1 and CDR2: KGHSH, LQKENI. These records were also assigned to another study, of human thymus T cells. From that second work: Unrelated individuals were reported by related research to share highly overlapping thymic repertoires.

This TCR came from a boy in the first two years of life with a congenital heart defect. Material: thymocytes. V and J are TRBV18 and TRBJ2-7, with D unclear. This chain's CDR3 is CASSPYGSSSYEQYF. CDR3 sequence (DNA): TGTGCCAGCTCGCCCTACGGGTCTAGCTCCTACGAGCAGTACTTC.